This passage covers 7 T cell receptor beta chains from one sample sequenced in a study of response to subunit inactivated influenza vaccine. One entry per CDR3 protein results from TCRdb running MiXCR on the RT-PCR reads. The sample lists a few hundred thousand distinct CDR3 sequences; around 15% were seen once. The specimen comprised PBMCs from blood, sampled 12 days after vaccination. Receptors were obtained from a man between 45 and 60 years old who received an inactivated influenza vaccine.

This clonotype appeared a few times. The rearrangement uses TRBV4-3 and TRBJ2-1; 7 positions match TRBD1. Germline lookup yields CDR1 LGHNA and CDR2 YSLEER. The CDR3 extends over 14 amino acids. J was trimmed by 6 bases and V by 4 bases; bases with no gene match: 6. Here the CDR3 reads CASSRRDRANEQFF. As DNA, the CDR3 is TGCGCCAGCAGCCGGCGCGACAGGGCCAATGAGCAGTTCTTC.

This clonotype turned up a few times. The V and J genes are TRBV4-1 and TRBJ2-2; 7 bases align to TRBD1. With V trimmed by 0 bases and J by 2 bases, 15 bases remained unmatched. CDR3 length: 20 amino acids. The germline gives CDR1 MGHRA, CDR2 YSYEKL. The CDR3 spells CASSQDHILWGQTNTGELFF. The CDR3 nucleotides read TGCGCCAGCAGCCAAGATCATATTTTGTGGGGACAGACCAACACCGGGGAGCTGTTTTTT.

V gene TRBV9 combines with J gene TRBJ2-5, with D possibly TRBD2 on 5 matching bases. This CDR3 spans 14 amino acids. V was cut by 1 base and J by 1 base, with 8 bases left in between. CDR1 and CDR2 (germline): SGDLS, YYNGEE. The CDR3 is CASSVKSGQETQYF. As DNA, the CDR3 is TGTGCCAGCAGCGTAAAAAGCGGCCAAGAGACCCAGTACTTC.

J is TRBJ2-2 and V is TRBV2; D might be TRBD1 (6 bases). The CDR3 totals 15 residues. The ends were cut back, 8 bases at V and 4 bases at J, with 17 bases in the middle. The germline V gene encodes CDR1 SNHLY and CDR2 FYNNEI. CDR3 bases: TGTGCCAGCCAGAGGGGGTTGAGTACCACCGGGGAGCTGTTTTTT. Protein product: CASQRGLSTTGELFF.

This clonotype was seen a handful of times. This chain joins TRBV28 and TRBJ2-1; 7 positions agree with TRBD2. CDR3 length equals 17 residues. Germline lookup yields CDR1 MDHEN and CDR2 SYDVKM. After removal of 1 base from V and 0 bases from J, the junction contained 6 bases not matched to a gene. CDR3 sequence reads: CASSLSPGGSSYNEQFF. The CDR3 bases are TGTGCCAGCAGTTTATCCCCCGGGGGGAGCTCCTACAATGAGCAGTTCTTC.

The genes are TRBV28 and TRBJ2-5; D ambiguous. This CDR3 spans 15 amino acids. V was shortened by 6 bases and J by 3 bases, with 17 bases between the two germline ends. Germline V gene data show CDR1 as MDHEN and CDR2 as SYDVKM. CDR3 nucleotides: TGTGCCAGCAGCAATCTAAGAATGACTGAAGAGACCCAGTACTTC. Protein sequence: CASSNLRMTEETQYF. Full variable domain (rest looked up from reference TRBV28 and TRBJ2-5): DVKVTQSSRYLVKRTGEKVFLECVQDMDHENMFWYRQDPGLGLRLIYFSYDVKMKEKGDIPEGYSVSREKKERFSLILESASTNQTSMYLCASSNLRMTEETQYFGPGTRLLVL.

This clonotype was picked up many times. The J gene is TRBJ2-7, the V gene TRBV2, with D maybe TRBD2 (7 bases). The CDR3 consists of 18 residues. Trimming removed 0 bases at V and 0 bases at J, with 18 bases between. Looked up from germline, CDR1 is SNHLY and CDR2 is FYNNEI. CDR3 amino acids: CASSEALRGALSSYEQYF. DNA for the CDR3: TGTGCCAGCAGTGAAGCGCTTCGGGGGGCTCTAAGCTCCTACGAGCAGTACTTC.